This T cell receptor beta chain was identified during a study of blood T cell repertoires in COVID-19. Study-wide context: The United States, Italy and Spain provided the acute and convalescent COVID-19 samples. T cells, B-cell-depleted T cells, or PBMCs supplied cDNA or gDNA.

Patients of the Seattle cohort, enrolled during active infection, were followed longitudinally. Authors' methods: Estimates of nucleated cell counts were drawn from the amplification of reference gene primers. Sequencing used immunoSEQ multiplex PCR; TCRdb keeps in-frame clones, though not all of them. That table supplies the V and J calls and clone size; D and trimming were determined from the DNA. Seen here are some 290,000 clones, 90% observed once, and the top ten hold about 1%. The CDR3 has 13 residues. In germline, CDR1 is SGHNT, CDR2 YENEEA. V was clipped by 0 bases and J by 6 bases, with 6 bases between them.

The sequence was collected from a woman aged 40 to 50 with COVID-19, enrolled during active disease. Sample: peripheral blood. V is TRBV11-3 and J is TRBJ2-1; unclear D gene. CDR3 amino acids: CASSLDGVNEQFF. CDR3 nucleotide sequence: TGTGCCAGCAGCTTAGATGGAGTCAATGAGCAGTTCTTC.